In this sample, the clone carrying this T cell receptor beta chain turned up once. These data are taken from a study of blood T cell repertoires in COVID-19. Study summary: Collection of acute and convalescent COVID-19 samples took place in the United States, Italy and Spain.

Study processing details: Estimation of nucleated cell counts relied on the amplification of reference gene primers. Sequencing used immunoSEQ multiplex PCR; TCRdb keeps in-frame clones, though not all of them. D and trimming were read from the DNA, whereas the V and J calls and clone size are those reported in that table. The table lists 60,000 to 75,000 clones, around four fifths of them singletons. With V trimmed by 3 bases and J by 2 bases, 5 bases remained unmatched. Germline values: CDR1 SGHAT, CDR2 FQDESV (reference sequence). The CDR3 runs 15 residues. The sequencing sample was made of peripheral blood. The V gene is TRBV11-1, the J gene TRBJ2-3; 7 bases fit TRBD2. The TCR originated in a human donor in a cohort sampled during active COVID-19. The CDR3 DNA reads TGTGCCAGCAGCTTGAATGCGGGAGCCACAGATACGCAGTATTTT. This gives the protein CASSLNAGATDTQYF.